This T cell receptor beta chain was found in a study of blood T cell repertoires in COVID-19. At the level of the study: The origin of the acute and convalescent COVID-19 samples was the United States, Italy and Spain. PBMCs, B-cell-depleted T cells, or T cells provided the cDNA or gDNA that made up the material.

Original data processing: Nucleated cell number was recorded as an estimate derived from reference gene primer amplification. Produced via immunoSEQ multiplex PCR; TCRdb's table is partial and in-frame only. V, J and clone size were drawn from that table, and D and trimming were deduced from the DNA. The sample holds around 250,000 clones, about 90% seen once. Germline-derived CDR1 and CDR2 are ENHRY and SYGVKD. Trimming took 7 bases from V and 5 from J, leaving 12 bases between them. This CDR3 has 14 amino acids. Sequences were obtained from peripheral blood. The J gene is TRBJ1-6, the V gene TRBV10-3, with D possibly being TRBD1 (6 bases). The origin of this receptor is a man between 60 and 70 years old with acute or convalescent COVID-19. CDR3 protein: CAITQGRDNSPLHF. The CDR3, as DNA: TGTGCCATCACACAGGGACGGGATAATTCACCCCTCCACTTT.